Shown below are 7 T cell receptor beta chains from a single sample sequenced in a study of T cell changes during pregnancy in multiple sclerosis. The method was immunoSEQ multiplex PCR; TCRdb's version includes in-frame clones alone and lacks a portion of them. The table shows 90,000 to 120,000 clones, with 85% to 95% occurring only once. Sequences were derived from peripheral blood, sampled in the second trimester of pregnancy. These receptors all stem from a female donor with multiple sclerosis, enrolled in a pregnancy study.

The V call is TRBV11-2, the J call TRBJ2-2; 8 bases are a match to TRBD2. From germline, CDR1 is SGHAT and CDR2 FQNNGV. The CDR3 runs to 18 residues. J lost 7 bases, V lost 1 base, and 14 bases had no gene match. CDR3 region: CASSLGSSRGAIGGELFF. The CDR3 DNA reads as TGTGCCAGCAGCTTAGGTTCTTCGCGGGGGGCAATAGGCGGGGAGCTGTTTTTT.

The genes are TRBV27 and TRBJ1-1; TRBD1 is a possible D gene (5 bases). The CDR3 totals 17 residues. Trimming pared 3 bases from V and 0 bases from J, leaving 17 bases between. CDR1 and CDR2 from the germline V gene are MNHEY and SMNVEV (reference sequence). CDR3 region: CASSFSRRGLLNTEAFF. The CDR3 coding sequence is TGTGCCAGCAGTTTTAGCCGGCGGGGGTTATTGAACACTGAAGCTTTCTTT.

The rearrangement uses TRBV5-8 and TRBJ1-5; a weak D match, TRBD1 (5 bases). V lost 9 bases to trimming and J lost 6 bases, with 13 bases between them. CDR3 length equals 12 residues. Germline CDR1 is SGHTS and CDR2 is YDEGEE. CDR3 protein: CATAGGFQPQHF. The DNA for the CDR3 is TGTGCCACCGCGGGGGGATTTCAGCCCCAGCATTTT.

The chain uses TRBV30 and TRBJ2-3, with a weak D call TRBD2 (5 bases). V gave up 4 bases and J gave up 4 bases, with 9 bases separating them. In germline, CDR1 is GTSNPN, CDR2 SVGIG (reference sequence). There are 12 residues in the CDR3. CDR3 nucleotides: TGTGCCTGGACGCTTAGCGCAGATACGCAGTATTTT. Protein sequence: CAWTLSADTQYF.

The chain links TRBV2 to TRBJ2-4; possible D gene TRBD2, 5 bases. Trimming removed 4 bases from V and 11 bases from J, with 15 bases in between. Germline V gives CDR1 SNHLY, CDR2 FYNNEI. The CDR3 is 13 amino acids. CDR3 region: CASSGYLTTFQYF. The DNA of the CDR3 is TGTGCCAGCAGTGGATACTTGACTACCTTTCAGTACTTC.

The V and J genes are TRBV5-4 and TRBJ1-1; 9 bases are a match to TRBD1. Germline lookup yields CDR1 SGHNT and CDR2 YYREEE (reference sequence). The CDR3 loop spans 16 amino acids. The junction had 13 bases not matched to a gene; V was cut back by 5 bases and J by 5 bases. The CDR3 sequence is CASSYPNRGPKTEAFF. The CDR3 nucleotides read TGTGCCAGCAGTTACCCCAACAGGGGGCCAAAGACTGAAGCTTTCTTT. The complete variable domain, with remaining parts taken from reference TRBV5-4 and TRBJ1-1, reads ETGVTQSPTHLIKTRGQQVTLRCSSQSGHNTVSWYQQALGQGPQFIFQYYREEENGRGNFPPRFSGLQFPNYSSELNVNALELDDSALYLCASSYPNRGPKTEAFFGQGTRLTVV.

CDR3 protein: CASRATGAAFF. The DNA for the CDR3 is TGCGCCAGCAGGGCTACAGGTGCAGCTTTCTTT. The V and J genes are TRBV10-2 and TRBJ1-1; D perhaps matches TRBD1 (5 bases). The germline V gene has CDR1 WSHSY and CDR2 SAAADI. This CDR3 contains 11 residues. Trimming took 6 bases from V and 10 from J, leaving 12 bases between them.